This TCR beta chain came from a study of T cells in Graves' hyperthyroidism and ophthalmopathy. Across the whole study: Staff took peripheral blood when the initial diagnosis was made, before any treatment began. Findings of the study overall: Classification by a 13 V-J model distinguished ophthalmopathy from stable hyperthyroidism. The model identified upcoming ophthalmopathy a median roughly 6.5 months ahead of onset.

Amplified TCR beta CDR3 regions came from RNA transcripts. First-round RT-PCR targeting the TCR CDR3 was performed with the HTBI primer set. TCRdb fed the multiplex PCR reads into MiXCR, producing one record per CDR3 protein. Among under 800,000 distinct CDR3 sequences listed, 14% were seen once. This clonotype was seen many times. Its antigen remains unidentified. V shed 5 bases and J 5 bases; nucleotides not matched to a gene: 23. CDR1 and CDR2 (germline): MDHEN, SYDVKM. This CDR3 has 20 amino acids. This sequence joins TRBV28 and TRBJ2-7, with 11 positions matching TRBD2. The source of this sequence is a woman younger than 30 with Graves' hyperthyroidism. The sequenced sample was blood. The CDR3 nucleotides read TGTGCCAGCAGTACCCTATTCCCGGGACTAGCGGACAACGCTCGGGACGAGCAGTACTTC. Its translation is CASSTLFPGLADNARDEQYF.